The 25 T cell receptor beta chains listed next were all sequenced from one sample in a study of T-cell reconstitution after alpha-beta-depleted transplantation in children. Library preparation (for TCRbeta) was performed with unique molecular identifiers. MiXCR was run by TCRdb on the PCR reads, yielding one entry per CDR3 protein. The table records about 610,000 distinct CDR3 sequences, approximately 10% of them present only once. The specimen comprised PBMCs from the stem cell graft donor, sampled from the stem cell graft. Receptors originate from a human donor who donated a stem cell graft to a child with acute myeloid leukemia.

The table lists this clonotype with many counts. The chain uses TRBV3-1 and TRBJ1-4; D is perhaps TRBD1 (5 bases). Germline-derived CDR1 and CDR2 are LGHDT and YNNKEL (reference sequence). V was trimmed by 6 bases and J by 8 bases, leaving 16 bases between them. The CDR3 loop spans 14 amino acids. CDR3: CASRTTLQGEKLFF. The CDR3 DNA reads TGTGCCAGCAGGACCACCCTCCAGGGAGAAAAACTGTTTTTT.

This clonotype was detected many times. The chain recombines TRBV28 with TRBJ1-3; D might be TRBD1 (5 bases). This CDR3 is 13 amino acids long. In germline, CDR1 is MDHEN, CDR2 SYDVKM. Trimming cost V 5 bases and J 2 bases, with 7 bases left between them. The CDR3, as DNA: TGTGCCAGCAGTCGGGGGGCTGGAAACACCATATATTTT. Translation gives CASSRGAGNTIYF.

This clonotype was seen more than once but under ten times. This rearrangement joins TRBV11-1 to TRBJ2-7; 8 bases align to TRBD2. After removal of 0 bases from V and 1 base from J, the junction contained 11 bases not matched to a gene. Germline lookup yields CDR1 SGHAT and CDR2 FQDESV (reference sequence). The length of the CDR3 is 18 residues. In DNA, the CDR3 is TGTGCCAGCAGCTTAGCCGCGGACTTAGCGGGGAGTTCCTACGAGCAGTACTTC. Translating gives CASSLAADLAGSSYEQYF.

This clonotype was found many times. The CDR3 DNA is TGTGCCAGCAGCTTAGCGCAGTTTAGCAGCAATGAGCAGTTCTTC. As protein: CASSLAQFSSNEQFF. The chain is built from TRBV7-2 and TRBJ2-1; no definite D call. Germline V gene sequence: CDR1 SGHTA, CDR2 FQGNSA. V dropped 0 bases and J dropped 6 bases, with 12 bases sitting between them. The CDR3 is made up of 15 amino acids.

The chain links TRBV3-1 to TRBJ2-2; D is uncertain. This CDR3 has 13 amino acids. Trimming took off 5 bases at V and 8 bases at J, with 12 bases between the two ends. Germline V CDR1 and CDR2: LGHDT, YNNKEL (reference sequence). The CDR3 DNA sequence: TGTGCCAGCAGCTCCCTCCCTCTTGGGGAGCTGTTTTTT. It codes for CASSSLPLGELFF.

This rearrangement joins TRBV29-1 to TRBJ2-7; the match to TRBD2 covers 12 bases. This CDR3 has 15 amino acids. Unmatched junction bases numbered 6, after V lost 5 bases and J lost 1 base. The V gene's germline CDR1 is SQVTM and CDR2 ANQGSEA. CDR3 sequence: CSVRYGTSGSYEQYF. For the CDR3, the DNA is TGCAGCGTTCGCTACGGGACTAGCGGGTCCTACGAGCAGTACTTC.

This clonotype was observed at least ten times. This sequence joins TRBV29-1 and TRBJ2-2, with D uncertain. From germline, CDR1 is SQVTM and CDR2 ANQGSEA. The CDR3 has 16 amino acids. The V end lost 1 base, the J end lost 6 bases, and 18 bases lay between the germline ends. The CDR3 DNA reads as TGCAGCGTTGAAGTCCCGTTCGGGCAAGGAGCCGGGGAGCTGTTTTTT. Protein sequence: CSVEVPFGQGAGELFF.

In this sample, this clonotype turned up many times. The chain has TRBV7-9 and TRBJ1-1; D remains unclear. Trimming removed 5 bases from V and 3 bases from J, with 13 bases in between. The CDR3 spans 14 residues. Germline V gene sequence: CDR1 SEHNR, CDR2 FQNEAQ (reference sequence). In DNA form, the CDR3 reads TGTGCCAGCAGCAACGTGGGGTTAGACACTGAAGCTTTCTTT. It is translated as CASSNVGLDTEAFF.

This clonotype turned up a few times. For the CDR3, the DNA is TGTGCCAGCGGCGGGAATAGGCAGTTCTTC. Encoded protein: CASGGNRQFF. The genes are TRBV2 and TRBJ2-1; possibly TRBD2 for D (6 bases). V was pared by 8 bases and J by 12 bases, with 11 bases between. This CDR3 is built from 10 residues. Looked up from germline, CDR1 is SNHLY and CDR2 is FYNNEI.

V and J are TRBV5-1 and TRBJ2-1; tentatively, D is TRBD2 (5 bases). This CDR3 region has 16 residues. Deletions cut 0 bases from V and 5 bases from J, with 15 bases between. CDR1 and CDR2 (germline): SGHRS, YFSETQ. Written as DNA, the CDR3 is TGCGCCAGCAGCTTGGTTGCCGGGATCGTCGACAATGAGCAGTTCTTC. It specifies CASSLVAGIVDNEQFF.

The CDR3 region is CASSLRLTSSYNEQFF. The CDR3 region has the DNA TGTGCCAGCAGTCTAAGACTGACGAGCTCCTACAATGAGCAGTTCTTC. The V call is TRBV27, the J call TRBJ2-1; D is unclear. The CDR3 length is 16 residues. Germline loops: CDR1 MNHEY, CDR2 SMNVEV (reference sequence). V was shortened by 5 bases and J by 0 bases, with 14 bases between the two germline ends.

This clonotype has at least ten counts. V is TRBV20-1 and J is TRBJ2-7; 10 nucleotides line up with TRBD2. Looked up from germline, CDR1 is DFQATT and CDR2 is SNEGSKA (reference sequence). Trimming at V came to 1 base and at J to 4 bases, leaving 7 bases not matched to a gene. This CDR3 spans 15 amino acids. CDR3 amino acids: CSARGLAGVGYEQYF. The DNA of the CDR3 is TGCAGTGCTAGAGGGCTAGCGGGAGTCGGTTACGAGCAGTACTTC.

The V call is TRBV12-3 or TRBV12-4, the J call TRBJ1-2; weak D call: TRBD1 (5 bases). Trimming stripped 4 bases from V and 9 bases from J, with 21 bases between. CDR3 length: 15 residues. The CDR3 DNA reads TGTGCCAGCAGTTGGGCCGGGAGCAGGGATGGGCGCTACACCTTC. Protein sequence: CASSWAGSRDGRYTF.

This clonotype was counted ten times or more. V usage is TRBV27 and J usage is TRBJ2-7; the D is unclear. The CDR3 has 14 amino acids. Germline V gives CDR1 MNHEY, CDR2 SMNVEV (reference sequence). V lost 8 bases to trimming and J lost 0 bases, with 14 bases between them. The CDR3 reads CASGSSYSSYEQYF. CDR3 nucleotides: TGTGCCAGCGGCAGTTCTTACAGCTCCTACGAGCAGTACTTC.

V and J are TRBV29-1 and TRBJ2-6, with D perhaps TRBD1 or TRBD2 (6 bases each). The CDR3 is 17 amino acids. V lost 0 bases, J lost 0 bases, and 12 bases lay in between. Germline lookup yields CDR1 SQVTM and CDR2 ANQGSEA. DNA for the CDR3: TGCAGCGTTGAAGATTGGACGGGGGCCTCTGGGGCCAACGTCCTGACTTTC. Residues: CSVEDWTGASGANVLTF.

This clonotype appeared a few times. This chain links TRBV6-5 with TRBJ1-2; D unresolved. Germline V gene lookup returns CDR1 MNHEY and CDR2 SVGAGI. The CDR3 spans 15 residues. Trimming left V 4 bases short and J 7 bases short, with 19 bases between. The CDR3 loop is CASSSRMGGKVGYTF. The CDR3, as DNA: TGTGCCAGCAGTTCCCGGATGGGAGGGAAGGTTGGCTACACCTTC.

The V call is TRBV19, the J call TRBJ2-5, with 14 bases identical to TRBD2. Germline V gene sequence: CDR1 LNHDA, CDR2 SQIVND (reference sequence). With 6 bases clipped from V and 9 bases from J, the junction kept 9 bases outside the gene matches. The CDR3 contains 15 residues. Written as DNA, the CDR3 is TGTGCCAGTAGACTCGAGGGACTAGCGGGAGCGGCCCAGTACTTC. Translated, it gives CASRLEGLAGAAQYF.

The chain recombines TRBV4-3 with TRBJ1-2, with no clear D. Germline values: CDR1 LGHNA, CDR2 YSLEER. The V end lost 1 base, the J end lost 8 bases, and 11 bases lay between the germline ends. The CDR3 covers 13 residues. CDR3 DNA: TGCGCCAGCAGCCAAGGGTCGCCGGGGGGCTACACCTTC. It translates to CASSQGSPGGYTF.

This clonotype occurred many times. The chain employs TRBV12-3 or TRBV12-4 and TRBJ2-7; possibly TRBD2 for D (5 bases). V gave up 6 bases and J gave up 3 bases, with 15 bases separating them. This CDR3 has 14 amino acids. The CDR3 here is CASRVGVTSYEQYF. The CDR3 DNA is TGTGCCAGCAGGGTCGGCGTCACTAGCTACGAGCAGTACTTC.

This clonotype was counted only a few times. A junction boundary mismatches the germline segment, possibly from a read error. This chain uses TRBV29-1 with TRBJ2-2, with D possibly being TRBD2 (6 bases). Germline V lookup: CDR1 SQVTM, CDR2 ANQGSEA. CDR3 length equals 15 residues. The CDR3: CSVEGEAGNTGELFF. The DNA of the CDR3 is TGCAGCGTCGAAGGGGAGGCCGGGAACACCGGGGAGCTGTTTTTT.

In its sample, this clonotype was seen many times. The CDR3 DNA follows: TGTGCCAGCAGCGGGACTAGCGAACAAGAGACCCAGTACTTC. Amino acid sequence: CASSGTSEQETQYF. The rearrangement uses TRBV12-3 or TRBV12-4 and TRBJ2-5, with TRBD2 matching 10 bases. After removal of 6 bases from V and 2 bases from J, the junction contained 3 bases not matched to a gene. The CDR3 contains 14 residues.

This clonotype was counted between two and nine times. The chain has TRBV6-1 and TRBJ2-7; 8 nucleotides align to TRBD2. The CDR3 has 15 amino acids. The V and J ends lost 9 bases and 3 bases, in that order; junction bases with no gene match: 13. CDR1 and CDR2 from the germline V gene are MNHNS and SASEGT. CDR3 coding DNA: TGTGCCAGGGACTTGAGCGGGGGCCGGGGCTACGAGCAGTACTTC. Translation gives CARDLSGGRGYEQYF.

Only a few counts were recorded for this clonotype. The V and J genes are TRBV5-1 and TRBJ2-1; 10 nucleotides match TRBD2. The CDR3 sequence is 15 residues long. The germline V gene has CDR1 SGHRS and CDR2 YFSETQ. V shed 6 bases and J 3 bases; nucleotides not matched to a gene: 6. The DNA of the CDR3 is TGCGCCAGCATCCTAGTAGCGGGAGGCTACAATGAGCAGTTCTTC. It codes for CASILVAGGYNEQFF.

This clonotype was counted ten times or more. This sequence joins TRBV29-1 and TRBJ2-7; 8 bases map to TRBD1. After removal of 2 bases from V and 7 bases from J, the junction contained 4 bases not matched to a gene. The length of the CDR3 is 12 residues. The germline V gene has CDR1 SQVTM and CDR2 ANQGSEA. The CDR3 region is CSVEQGAREQYF. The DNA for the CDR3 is TGCAGCGTTGAACAGGGGGCGAGAGAGCAGTACTTC.

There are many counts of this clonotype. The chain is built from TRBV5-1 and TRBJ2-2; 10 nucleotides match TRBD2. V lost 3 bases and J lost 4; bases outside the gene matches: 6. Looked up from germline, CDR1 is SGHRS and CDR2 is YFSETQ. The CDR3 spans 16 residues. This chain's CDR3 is CASSSAGGPSTGELFF. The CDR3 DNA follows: TGCGCCAGCAGCTCAGCGGGAGGGCCGAGCACCGGGGAGCTGTTTTTT.